This TCR beta chain was obtained from a study of neurological immune-mediated disorders. Study results and caveats: The greatest TCR clonal expansion appeared in HTLV-1-associated myelopathy and the smallest, falling below healthy controls, in multiple sclerosis.

TCRdb passed the 5' RACE reads through MiXCR, listing each CDR3 protein once. The repertoire includes approximately 40,000 distinct CDR3 sequences, roughly 3.8% of them detected once, and more than 2% sits in the top ten. This clonotype was observed many times. What it recognizes is unknown. This CDR3 region has 16 residues. The V segment lost 0 bases and the J segment 4 bases; nucleotides outside the gene matches: 6. CDR1 and CDR2 (germline): MNHEY, SVGAGI. Sequencing was carried out using PBMCs. The TCR comes from a man aged 30-40 years with multiple sclerosis. The chain is built from TRBV6-5 and TRBJ1-2; 9 nucleotides agree with TRBD1. The CDR3 loop is CASSYSRTGGGYGYTF. For the CDR3, the DNA is TGTGCCAGCAGTTACTCGAGAACAGGGGGCGGCTATGGCTACACCTTC.